This TCR beta chain was obtained from a study of blood T cell repertoires in COVID-19 (dated by TCRdb to the early 2020s). Regarding the study in general: Samples from collaborators originated in the United States, Italy and Spain and spanned both the acute and convalescent phases of COVID-19. A freely available public database, intended as a resource for researchers studying the immune response to SARS-CoV-2, is where the repertoires were released. Where available, HLA class I and class II types were obtained from metadata supplied by the sample provider rather than from assay-based typing. The material from the prospective study consisted of cDNA or gDNA derived from T cells, B-cell-depleted T cells, or PBMCs. The sample metadata nearly always contained a de-identified subject ID, COVID-19 status, age in years and sex. The samples were drawn from two sources: the first 160 participants of the ongoing ImmuneRACE study, and fewer than 1,500 subjects contributed by 6 global collaborators. The dataset comprised deeply sampled blood TCRbeta repertoires from subjects exposed to, actively infected with, or recovered from COVID-19.

Here is what the overall study found, with its caveats: How much clinical and demographic metadata was included differed by source and by participant, and the metadata was provided uncurated.

The CDR3 holds 14 amino acids from the cysteine to the phenylalanine. The read is trimmed to its CDR3 DNA, 42 bases read in frame from base 1. The V end loses 0 bases and the J end loses 6 bases, and a stretch of 14 bases separates them. CDR1 and CDR2, per the germline V gene (reference sequence), are GTSNPN and SVGIG. A remark on this clone: Its antigen has not been determined. No qualities accompany the bases; no much larger clone lies one base away.

The immunoSEQ Assay, a bias-controlled multiplex PCR, was used to amplify TCRbeta CDR3 regions from genomic DNA. From the authors' description of their analysis: The number of nucleated cells in each sample was estimated by amplification of reference gene primers within the assay. Sequence reads were collapsed and filtered to measure the absolute abundance of every unique TCRbeta CDR3 rearrangement. For each sample, productive Simpson clonality was calculated as the square root of Simpson's diversity index across productive rearrangements. The source is immuneACCESS, and TCRdb retained only in-frame sequences with V and J called. Part of the clones is not carried over; for the studies checked, unresolved V genes explain less than half of this, and the remainder is unexplained. Clone size and V and J calls were adopted from that table, with D and trimming inferred from the DNA. The sample includes 150,000 to 200,000 clones, with approximately 83% observed a single time. The top ten clones comprise approximately 10% of the sample.

Whole blood was collected in K2EDTA tubes by collaborating institutions according to the institutions' own protocols. Collaborator samples were shipped for TCRbeta analysis as frozen whole blood, isolated PBMCs, or DNA extracted from either sample type. Recombination connected TRBV30 to TRBJ1-1, and TRBD1 may be the D gene, going by 5 matching bases. Sequenced: peripheral blood. The sequence was collected from a human donor with active or convalescent COVID-19. The donor label of this sample is uncertain. The nucleotide sequence is TGTGCCTGGAGTGTAAGTCGCTCGGGGGCTGAAGCTTTCTTT. It is translated as CAWSVSRSGAEAFF.